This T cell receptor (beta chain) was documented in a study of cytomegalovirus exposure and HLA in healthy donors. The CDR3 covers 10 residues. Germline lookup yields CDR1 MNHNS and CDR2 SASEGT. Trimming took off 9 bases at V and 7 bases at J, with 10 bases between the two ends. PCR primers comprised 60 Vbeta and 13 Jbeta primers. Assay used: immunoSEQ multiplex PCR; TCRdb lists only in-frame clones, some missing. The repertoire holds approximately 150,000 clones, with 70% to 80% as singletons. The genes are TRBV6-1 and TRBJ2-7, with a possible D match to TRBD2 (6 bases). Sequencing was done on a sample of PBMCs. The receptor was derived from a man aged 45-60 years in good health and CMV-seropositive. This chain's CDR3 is CASSGGEQYF. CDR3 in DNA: TGTGCCAGTAGCGGTGGGGAGCAGTACTTC.